The 17 T cell receptor beta chains in this list originate from one sample, sequenced in a study of blood T cell repertoires in COVID-19. The repertoire was sequenced with immunoSEQ multiplex PCR; TCRdb's copy has only in-frame clones and lacks some. The sample lists around 250,000 clones, just under 85% occurring once. What was sequenced was peripheral blood. Receptors were obtained from a woman of 80 years or more with acute or convalescent COVID-19.

The V and J genes are TRBV6-6 and TRBJ2-5, with TRBD1 as a possible D gene (6 bases). Per the germline V gene, CDR1 is MNHNY and CDR2 is SVGAGI (reference sequence). V lost 6 bases, J lost 5 bases, and 13 bases lay in between. The CDR3 runs 13 residues. CDR3 nucleotides: TGTGCCAGCAGCTATCGGACAGTGGAGACCCAGTACTTC. This encodes CASSYRTVETQYF.

V and J are TRBV6-5 and TRBJ2-6; possible D gene TRBD2, 5 bases. The V end lost 10 bases, the J end lost 1 base, and 8 bases lay between the germline ends. The CDR3 loop spans 13 amino acids. Germline CDR1 MNHEY, CDR2 SVGAGI. CDR3 nucleotide sequence: TGTGCCACTAAGCGGTCTGGGGCCAACGTCCTGACTTTC. Translation gives CATKRSGANVLTF.

This clone was detected once. The chain recombines TRBV14 with TRBJ1-1; no clear D. Germline V gene data show CDR1 as SGHDN and CDR2 as FVKESK. Trimming removed 2 bases from V and 0 bases from J, with 4 bases in between. The CDR3 is 13 amino acids. The CDR3 region is CASSQYMNTEAFF. CDR3 nucleotides: TGTGCCAGCAGCCAATATATGAACACTGAAGCTTTCTTT.

The chain uses TRBV5-3 and TRBJ2-7; 13 bases fit TRBD2. TRBV5-3 belongs to the ORF category, with a function that is uncertain. V gave up 3 bases and J gave up 0 bases; unmatched junction bases: 9. This CDR3 is built from 18 residues. The CDR3 is CARSSGLAGRRSSYEQYF. The CDR3 DNA reads TGTGCCAGAAGCTCGGGACTAGCGGGGAGAAGGAGCTCCTACGAGCAGTACTTC.

The chain has TRBV28 and TRBJ1-4; D is perhaps TRBD1 (5 bases). CDR1 MDHEN and CDR2 SYDVKM come from the germline V gene. V lost 4 bases and J 1 base, leaving 13 bases between the germline ends. The CDR3 has 16 residues. CDR3 region: CASSSSGYLTNEKLFF. CDR3 bases: TGTGCCAGCAGTTCTTCAGGGTATCTAACTAATGAAAAACTGTTTTTT.

The chain links TRBV7-2 to TRBJ1-2, with 9 bases matching TRBD1. The CDR3 sequence is 16 residues long. CDR1 and CDR2 from the germline V gene are SGHTA and FQGNSA. Germline trimming cut 1 base from V and 8 bases from J; bases unmatched to any gene: 11. The CDR3 sequence is CASSLVNPGQGFGYTF. The CDR3 region has the DNA TGTGCCAGCAGCTTAGTCAACCCGGGACAGGGCTTCGGCTACACCTTC.

V is TRBV5-1 and J is TRBJ2-2, with TRBD1 matching 9 bases. The CDR3 runs to 15 residues. The germline CDR1 and CDR2 sequences are SGHRS and YFSETQ. Trimming at V came to 5 bases and at J to 8 bases, leaving 10 bases not matched to a gene. The DNA of the CDR3 is TGCGCCAGCAGGTCCGGGACAGGGTTCTCAGGGGAGCTGTTTTTT. This sequence encodes CASRSGTGFSGELFF.

CDR3 in DNA: TGCAGTGCTAGTATTCGGGGCTCCTATAATTCACCCCTCCACTTT. It codes for CSASIRGSYNSPLHF. The genes are TRBV20-1 and TRBJ1-6; D ambiguous. Germline assignment: CDR1 DFQATT and CDR2 SNEGSKA (reference sequence). The CDR3 is 15 amino acids. The ends were cut back, 3 bases at V and 0 bases at J, with 9 bases in the middle.

This clone has a handful of counts. V and J are TRBV5-1 and TRBJ2-3, with 9 positions matching TRBD2. CDR3 length: 15 residues. With 2 bases clipped from V and 2 bases from J, the junction kept 3 bases outside the gene matches. The germline CDR1 and CDR2 sequences are SGHRS and YFSETQ. CDR3 sequence (DNA): TGCGCCAGCAGCTTCTTAGCGGGAGACACAGATACGCAGTATTTT. It codes for CASSFLAGDTDTQYF.

The rearrangement links TRBV24-1 to TRBJ2-3; TRBD1 aligns across 11 bases. V lost 0 bases, J lost 8 bases, and 3 bases stayed unmatched. The CDR3 spans 15 residues. CDR1 and CDR2 (germline): KGHDR, SFDVKD. CDR3 coding DNA: TGTGCCACCAGTGATTTGAGGGGACAGGGGGGTACGCAGTATTTT. Amino acids: CATSDLRGQGGTQYF.

The chain joins TRBV5-8 to TRBJ2-5; the match to TRBD2 covers 8 bases. The CDR3 has 16 amino acids. Trimming took 0 bases from V and 3 from J; bases not matched to a gene: 7. Germline CDR1 and CDR2: SGHTS and YDEGEE. CDR3 nucleotides: TGTGCCAGCAGCTTGGGAACGGGACTAGTTAAAGAGACCCAGTACTTC. Its protein product is CASSLGTGLVKETQYF.

The chain combines TRBV19 with TRBJ1-2, with a tentative D call TRBD1 (5 bases). Germline CDR1 and CDR2: LNHDA and SQIVND (reference sequence). The CDR3 contains 15 residues. V lost 3 bases and J 6 bases, leaving 17 bases between the germline ends. CDR3 sequence: CASSIQRTGGNGYTF. The CDR3 DNA reads TGTGCCAGTAGTATCCAGAGGACCGGGGGGAATGGCTACACCTTC. Full variable domain (missing parts from reference TRBV19 and TRBJ1-2): DGGITQSPKYLFRKEGQNVTLSCEQNLNHDAMYWYRQDPGQGLRLIYYSQIVNDFQKGDIAEGYSVSREKKESFPLTVTSAQKNPTAFYLCASSIQRTGGNGYTFGSGTRLTVV.

The rearrangement links TRBV15 to TRBJ1-1; perhaps TRBD1 as D (5 bases). Germline V lookup: CDR1 LNHNV, CDR2 YYDKDF (reference sequence). This CDR3 contains 15 residues. Trimming removed 0 bases at V and 4 bases at J, with 12 bases between. The CDR3 region has the DNA TGTGCCACCAGCAGAGAGGGGTTGGGGGGCACTGAAGCTTTCTTT. Translated: CATSREGLGGTEAFF.

This chain joins TRBV27 and TRBJ2-1; TRBD2 is a possible D gene (6 bases). The CDR3 sequence is 13 residues long. Germline V gene lookup returns CDR1 MNHEY and CDR2 SMNVEV (reference sequence). V was shortened by 3 bases and J by 5 bases, with 8 bases between the two germline ends. CDR3 DNA sequence: TGTGCCAGCAGTTTGTCGGGAGACAATGAGCAGTTCTTC. This gives the protein CASSLSGDNEQFF.

On this clone: One junction end does not reproduce the germline sequence, and a read error may be involved. The rearrangement links TRBV6-1 to TRBJ1-2; 7 bases line up with TRBD1. The CDR3 sequence is 14 residues long. The germline V gene encodes CDR1 MNHNS and CDR2 SASEGT. The CDR3 DNA follows: TGTGCCAGCAGAGAAGGGGGCGCCAACTATGGCTACACCTTC. Protein product: CASREGGANYGYTF.

This clone was recorded a few times. The chain joins TRBV20-1 to TRBJ2-7; TRBD2 matches at 8 bases. With V trimmed by 3 bases and J by 3 bases, 10 bases remained unmatched. Germline lookup yields CDR1 DFQATT and CDR2 SNEGSKA (reference sequence). This CDR3 has 15 amino acids. The CDR3 DNA is TGCAGTGCTAGTGCTCGCGGGAGGCCCCGCTACGAGCAGTACTTC. This gives the protein CSASARGRPRYEQYF.

The chain combines TRBV7-2 with TRBJ1-4, with D tentatively TRBD1 (5 bases). Trimming pared 4 bases from V and 5 bases from J, leaving 17 bases between. CDR1 and CDR2 from the germline V gene are SGHTA and FQGNSA. The CDR3 consists of 16 residues. CDR3 sequence reads: CASSSQKGLYNEKLFF. The CDR3, as DNA: TGTGCCAGCAGCTCCCAAAAGGGACTGTACAATGAAAAACTGTTTTTT.